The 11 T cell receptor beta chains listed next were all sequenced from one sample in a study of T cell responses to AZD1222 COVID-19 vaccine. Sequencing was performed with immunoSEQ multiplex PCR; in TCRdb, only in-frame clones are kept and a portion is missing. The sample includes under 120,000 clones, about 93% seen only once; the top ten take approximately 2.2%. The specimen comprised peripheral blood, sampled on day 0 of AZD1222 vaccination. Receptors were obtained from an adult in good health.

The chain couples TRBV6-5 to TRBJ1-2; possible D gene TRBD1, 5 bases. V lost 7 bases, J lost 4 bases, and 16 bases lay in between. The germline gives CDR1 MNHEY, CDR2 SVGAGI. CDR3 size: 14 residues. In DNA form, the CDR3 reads TGTGCCAGCACCGGATGGGGGGGTCGCTATGGCTACACCTTC. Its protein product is CASTGWGGRYGYTF.

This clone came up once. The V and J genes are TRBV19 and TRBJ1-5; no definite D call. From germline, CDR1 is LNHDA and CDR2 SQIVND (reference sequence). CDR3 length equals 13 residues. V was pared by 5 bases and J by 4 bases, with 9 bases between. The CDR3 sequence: CASSPALNQPQHF. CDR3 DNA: TGTGCCAGTAGTCCAGCCCTAAATCAGCCCCAGCATTTT.

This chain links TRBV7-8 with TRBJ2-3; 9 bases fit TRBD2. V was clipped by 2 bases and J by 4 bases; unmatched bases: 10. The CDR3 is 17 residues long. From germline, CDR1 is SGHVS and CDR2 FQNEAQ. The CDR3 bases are TGTGCCAGCAGCTTAAATCGACTAGCGGACATTTCAGATACGCAGTATTTT. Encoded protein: CASSLNRLADISDTQYF.

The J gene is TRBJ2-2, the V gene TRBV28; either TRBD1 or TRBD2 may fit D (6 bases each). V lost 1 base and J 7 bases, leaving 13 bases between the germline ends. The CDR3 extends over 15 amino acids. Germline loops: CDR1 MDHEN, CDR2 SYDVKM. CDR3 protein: CASSLLGRGGGELFF. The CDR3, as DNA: TGTGCCAGCAGTTTATTAGGCAGGGGAGGCGGGGAGCTGTTTTTT.

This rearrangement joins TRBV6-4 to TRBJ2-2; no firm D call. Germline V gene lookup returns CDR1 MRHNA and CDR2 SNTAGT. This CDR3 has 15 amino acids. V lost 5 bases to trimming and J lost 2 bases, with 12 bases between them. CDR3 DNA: TGTGCCAGCAGTCCCGACGGTACAAACACCGGGGAGCTGTTTTTT. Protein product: CASSPDGTNTGELFF.

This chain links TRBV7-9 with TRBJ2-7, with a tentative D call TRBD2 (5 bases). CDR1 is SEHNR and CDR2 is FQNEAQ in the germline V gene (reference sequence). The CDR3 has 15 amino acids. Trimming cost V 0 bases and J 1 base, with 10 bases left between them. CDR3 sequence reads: CASSLAPGISYEQYF. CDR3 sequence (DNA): TGTGCCAGCAGCTTAGCGCCGGGGATATCCTACGAGCAGTACTTC.

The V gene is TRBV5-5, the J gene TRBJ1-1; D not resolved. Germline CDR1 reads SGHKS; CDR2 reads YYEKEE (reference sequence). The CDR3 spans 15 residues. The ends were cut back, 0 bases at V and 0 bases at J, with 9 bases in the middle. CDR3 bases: TGTGCCAGCAGCTTGGCAACAGCTATGAACACTGAAGCTTTCTTT. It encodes CASSLATAMNTEAFF. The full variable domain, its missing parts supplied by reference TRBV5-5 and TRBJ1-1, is DAGVTQSPTHLIKTRGQQVTLRCSPISGHKSVSWYQQVLGQGPQFIFQYYEKEERGRGNFPDRFSARQFPNYSSELNVNALLLGDSALYLCASSLATAMNTEAFFGQGTRLTVV.

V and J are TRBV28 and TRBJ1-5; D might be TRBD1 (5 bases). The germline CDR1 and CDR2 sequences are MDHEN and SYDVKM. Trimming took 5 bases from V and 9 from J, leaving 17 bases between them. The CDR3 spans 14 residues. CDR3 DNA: TGTGCCAGCAGTCTGGACAAAGCCCGGAGGCCCCAGCATTTT. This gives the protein CASSLDKARRPQHF.

The CDR3 DNA sequence: TGCGCCAGCAGCGGATCGTGGCTAGCGGTTAGAAAGAACACCGGGGAGCTGTTTTTT. It translates to CASSGSWLAVRKNTGELFF. The chain employs TRBV5-1 and TRBJ2-2; the match to TRBD2 covers 7 bases. CDR1 is SGHRS, CDR2 YFSETQ, per germline. The V segment lost 4 bases and the J segment 1 base; nucleotides outside the gene matches: 16. CDR3 length: 19 residues.

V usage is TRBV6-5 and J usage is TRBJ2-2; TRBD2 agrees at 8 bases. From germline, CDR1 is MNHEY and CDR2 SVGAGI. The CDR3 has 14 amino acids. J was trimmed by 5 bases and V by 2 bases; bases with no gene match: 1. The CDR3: CASSYRGGTGELFF. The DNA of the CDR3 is TGTGCCAGCAGTTACCGCGGGGGGACCGGGGAGCTGTTTTTT.

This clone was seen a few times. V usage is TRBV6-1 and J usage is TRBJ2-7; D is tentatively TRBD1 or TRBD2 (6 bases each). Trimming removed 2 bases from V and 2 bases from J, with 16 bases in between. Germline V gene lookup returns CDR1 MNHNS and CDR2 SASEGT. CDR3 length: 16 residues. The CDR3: CASSERGLPLPYEQYF. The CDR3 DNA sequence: TGTGCCAGCAGTGAACGGGGGCTACCCCTCCCCTACGAGCAGTACTTC.